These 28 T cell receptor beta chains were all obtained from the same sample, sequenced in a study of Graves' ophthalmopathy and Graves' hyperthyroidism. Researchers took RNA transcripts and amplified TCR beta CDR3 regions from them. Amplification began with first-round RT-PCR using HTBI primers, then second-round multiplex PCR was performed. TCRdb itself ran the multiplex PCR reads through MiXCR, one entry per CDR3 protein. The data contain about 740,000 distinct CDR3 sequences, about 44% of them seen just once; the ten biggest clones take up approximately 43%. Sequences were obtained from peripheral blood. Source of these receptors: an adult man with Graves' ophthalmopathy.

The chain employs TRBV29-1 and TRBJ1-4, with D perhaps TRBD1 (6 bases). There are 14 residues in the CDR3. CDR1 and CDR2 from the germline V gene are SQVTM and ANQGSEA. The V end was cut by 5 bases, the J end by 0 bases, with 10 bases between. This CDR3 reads CSVSRGATNEKLFF. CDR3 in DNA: TGCAGCGTTTCAAGGGGGGCAACTAATGAAAAACTGTTTTTT.

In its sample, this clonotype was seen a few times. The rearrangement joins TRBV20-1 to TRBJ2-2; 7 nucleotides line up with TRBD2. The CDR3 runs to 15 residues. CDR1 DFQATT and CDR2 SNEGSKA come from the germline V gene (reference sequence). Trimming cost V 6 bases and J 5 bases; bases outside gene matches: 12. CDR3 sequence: CSAKETLAETGELFF. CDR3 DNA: TGCAGTGCCAAAGAAACGCTAGCGGAGACCGGGGAGCTGTTTTTT.

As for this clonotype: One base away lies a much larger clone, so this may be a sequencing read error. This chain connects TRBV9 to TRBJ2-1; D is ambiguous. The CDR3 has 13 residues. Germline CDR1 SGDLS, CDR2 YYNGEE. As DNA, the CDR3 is TGTGCCAGCAGCGTAGGCTCCTGCAATGAGCAGTTCTTC. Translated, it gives CASSVGSCNEQFF.

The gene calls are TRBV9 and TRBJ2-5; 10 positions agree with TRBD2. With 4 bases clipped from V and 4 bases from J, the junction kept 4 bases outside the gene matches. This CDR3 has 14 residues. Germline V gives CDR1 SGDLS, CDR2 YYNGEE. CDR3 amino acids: CASSTQRGGETQYF. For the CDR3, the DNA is TGTGCCAGCAGCACTCAGCGGGGGGGAGAGACCCAGTACTTC.

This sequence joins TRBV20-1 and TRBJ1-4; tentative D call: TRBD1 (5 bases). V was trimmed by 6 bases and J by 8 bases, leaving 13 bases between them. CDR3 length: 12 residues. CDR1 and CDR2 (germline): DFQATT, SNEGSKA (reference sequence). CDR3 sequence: CSASRDGEKLFF. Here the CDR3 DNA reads TGCAGTGCGAGCAGGGATGGCGAAAAACTGTTTTTT.

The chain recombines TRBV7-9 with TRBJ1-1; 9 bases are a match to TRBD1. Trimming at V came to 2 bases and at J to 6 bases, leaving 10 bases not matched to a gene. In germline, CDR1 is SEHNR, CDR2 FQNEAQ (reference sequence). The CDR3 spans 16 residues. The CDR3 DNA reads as TGTGCCAGCAGCTTAACGGCGGGACAGGGAAGGTCTGAAGCTTTCTTT. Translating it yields CASSLTAGQGRSEAFF.

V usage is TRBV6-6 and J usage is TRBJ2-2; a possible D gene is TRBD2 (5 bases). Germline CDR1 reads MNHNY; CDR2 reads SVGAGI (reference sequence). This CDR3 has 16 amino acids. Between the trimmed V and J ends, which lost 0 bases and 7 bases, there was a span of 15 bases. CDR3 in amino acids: CASSYSELLSGGELFF. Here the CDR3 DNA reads TGTGCCAGCAGTTACTCCGAGCTCCTCAGCGGCGGGGAGCTGTTTTTT.

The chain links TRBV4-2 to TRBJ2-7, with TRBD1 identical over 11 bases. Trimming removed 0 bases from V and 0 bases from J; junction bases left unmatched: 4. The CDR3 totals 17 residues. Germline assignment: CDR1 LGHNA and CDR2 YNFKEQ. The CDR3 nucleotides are TGTGCCAGCAGCCAAGATGGGACAGGGGGAAGCTCCTACGAGCAGTACTTC. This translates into CASSQDGTGGSSYEQYF.

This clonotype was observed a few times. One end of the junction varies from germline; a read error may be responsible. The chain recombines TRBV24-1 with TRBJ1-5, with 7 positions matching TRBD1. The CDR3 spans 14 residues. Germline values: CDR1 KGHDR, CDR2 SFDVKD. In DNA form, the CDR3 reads TGTGCCAGCAGTTATACCAGGGGGGACCAGCCCCAGCATTTT. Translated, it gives CASSYTRGDQPQHF.

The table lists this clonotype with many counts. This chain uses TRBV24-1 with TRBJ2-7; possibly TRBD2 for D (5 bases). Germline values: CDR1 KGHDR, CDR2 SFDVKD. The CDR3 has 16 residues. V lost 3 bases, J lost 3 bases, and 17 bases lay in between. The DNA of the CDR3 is TGTGCCACCAGTGATAGCCCCTTGGGCGGGTACTACGAGCAGTACTTC. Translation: CATSDSPLGGYYEQYF.

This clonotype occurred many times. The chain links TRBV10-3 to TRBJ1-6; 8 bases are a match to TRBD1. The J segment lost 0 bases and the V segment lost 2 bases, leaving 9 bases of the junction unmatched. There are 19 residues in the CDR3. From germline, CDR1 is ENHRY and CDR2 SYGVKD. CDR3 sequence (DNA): TGTGCCATCAGTGAGACAGACAGGGGCCTCGTCTCCTATAATTCACCCCTCCACTTT. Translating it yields CAISETDRGLVSYNSPLHF.

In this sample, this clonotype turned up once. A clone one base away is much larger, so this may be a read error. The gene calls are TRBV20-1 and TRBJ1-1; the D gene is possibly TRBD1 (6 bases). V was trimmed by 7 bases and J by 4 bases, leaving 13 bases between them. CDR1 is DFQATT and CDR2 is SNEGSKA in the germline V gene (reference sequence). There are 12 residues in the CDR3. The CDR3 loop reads CSVRRGATEAFF. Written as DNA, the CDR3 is TGCAGTGTAAGGAGGGGGGCCACTGAAGCTTTCTTT.

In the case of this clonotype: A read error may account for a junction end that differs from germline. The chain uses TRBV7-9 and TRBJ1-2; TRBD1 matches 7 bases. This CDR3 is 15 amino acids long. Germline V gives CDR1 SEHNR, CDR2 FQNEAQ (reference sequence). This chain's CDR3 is CASSPNDRQGHGYTF. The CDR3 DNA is TGCGCCAGCAGCCCAAACGATAGACAGGGCCATGGCTACACCTTC.

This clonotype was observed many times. CDR3 sequence (DNA): TGTGCCACCAGTGTCCCGAAAAGCAATCAGCCCCAGCATTTT. This translates into CATSVPKSNQPQHF. The gene calls are TRBV24-1 and TRBJ1-5; D is ambiguous. The CDR3 runs 14 residues. Per the germline V gene, CDR1 is KGHDR and CDR2 is SFDVKD. Trimming removed 5 bases at V and 1 base at J, with 8 bases between.

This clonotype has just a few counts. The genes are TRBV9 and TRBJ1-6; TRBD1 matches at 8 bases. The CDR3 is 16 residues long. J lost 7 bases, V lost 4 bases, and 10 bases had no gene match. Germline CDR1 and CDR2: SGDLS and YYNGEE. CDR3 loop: CASSPYQGASNSPLHF. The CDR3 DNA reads TGTGCCAGCAGCCCTTATCAGGGGGCTTCGAATTCACCCCTCCACTTT. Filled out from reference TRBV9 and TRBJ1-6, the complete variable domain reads DSGVTQTPKHLITATGQRVTLRCSPRSGDLSVYWYQQSLDQGLQFLIQYYNGEERAKGNILERFSAQQFPDLHSELNLSSLELGDSALYFCASSPYQGASNSPLHFGNGTRLTVT.

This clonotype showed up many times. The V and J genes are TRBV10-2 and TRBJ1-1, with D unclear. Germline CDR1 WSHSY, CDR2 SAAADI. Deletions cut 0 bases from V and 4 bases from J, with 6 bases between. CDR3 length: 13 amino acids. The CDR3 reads CASSESRITEAFF. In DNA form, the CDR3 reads TGCGCCAGCAGTGAGTCGCGGATCACTGAAGCTTTCTTT.

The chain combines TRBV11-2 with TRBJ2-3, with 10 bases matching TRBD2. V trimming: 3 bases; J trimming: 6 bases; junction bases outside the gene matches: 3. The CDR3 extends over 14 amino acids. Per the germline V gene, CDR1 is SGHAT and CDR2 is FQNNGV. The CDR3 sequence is CASSLLAGADTQYF. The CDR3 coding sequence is TGTGCCAGCAGCTTGCTAGCGGGAGCGGATACGCAGTATTTT. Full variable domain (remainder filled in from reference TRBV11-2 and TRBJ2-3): EAGVAQSPRYKIIEKRQSVAFWCNPISGHATLYWYQQILGQGPKLLIQFQNNGVVDDSQLPKDRFSAERLKGVDSTLKIQPAKLEDSAVYLCASSLLAGADTQYFGPGTRLTVL.

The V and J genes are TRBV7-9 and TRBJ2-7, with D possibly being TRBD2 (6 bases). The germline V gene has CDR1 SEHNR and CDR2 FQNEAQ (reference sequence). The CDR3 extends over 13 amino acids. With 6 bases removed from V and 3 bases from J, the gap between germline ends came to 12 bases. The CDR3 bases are TGTGCCAGCAGATCAAGTAGCGGCTACGAGCAGTACTTC. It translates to CASRSSSGYEQYF.

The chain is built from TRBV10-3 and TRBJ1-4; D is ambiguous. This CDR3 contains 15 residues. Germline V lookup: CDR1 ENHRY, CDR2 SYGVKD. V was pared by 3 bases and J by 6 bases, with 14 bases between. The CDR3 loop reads CAISDPKTKDEKLFF. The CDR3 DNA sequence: TGTGCCATCAGTGACCCCAAAACTAAAGATGAAAAACTGTTTTTT.

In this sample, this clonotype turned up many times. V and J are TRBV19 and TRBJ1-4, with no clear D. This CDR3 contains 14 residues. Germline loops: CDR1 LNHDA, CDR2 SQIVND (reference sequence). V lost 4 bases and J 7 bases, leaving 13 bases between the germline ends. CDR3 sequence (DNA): TGTGCCAGTAGTACCTCCGGCAACTTTGAAAAACTGTTTTTT. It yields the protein CASSTSGNFEKLFF.

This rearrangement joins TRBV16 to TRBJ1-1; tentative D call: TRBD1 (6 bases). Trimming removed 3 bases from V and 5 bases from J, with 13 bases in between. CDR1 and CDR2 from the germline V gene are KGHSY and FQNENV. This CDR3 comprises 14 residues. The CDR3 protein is CASSHDRLRTEAFF. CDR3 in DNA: TGTGCCAGCAGCCACGACAGGTTGAGGACTGAAGCTTTCTTT.

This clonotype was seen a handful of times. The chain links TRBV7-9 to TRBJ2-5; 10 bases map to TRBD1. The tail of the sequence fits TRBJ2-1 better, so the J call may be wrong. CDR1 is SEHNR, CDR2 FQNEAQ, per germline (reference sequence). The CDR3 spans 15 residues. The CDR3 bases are TGTGCCAGCAGCCCCCGGGACAGGGGCGTCAGTGAGCAGTTCTTC. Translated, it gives CASSPRDRGVSEQFF.

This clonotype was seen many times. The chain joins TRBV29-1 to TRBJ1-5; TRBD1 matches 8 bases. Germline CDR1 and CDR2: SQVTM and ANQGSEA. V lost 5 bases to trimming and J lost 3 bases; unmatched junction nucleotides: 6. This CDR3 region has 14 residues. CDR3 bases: TGCAGCGTTAATACAGGGGGATACAATCAGCCCCAGCATTTT. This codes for CSVNTGGYNQPQHF.

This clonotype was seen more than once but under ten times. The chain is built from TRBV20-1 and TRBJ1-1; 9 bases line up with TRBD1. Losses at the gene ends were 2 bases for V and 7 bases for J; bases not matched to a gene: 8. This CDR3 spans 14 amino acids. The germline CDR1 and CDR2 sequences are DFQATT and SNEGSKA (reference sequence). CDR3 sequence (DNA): TGCAGTGCTAGATCGACAGGGGGTTTATTTGAAGCTTTCTTT. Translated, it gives CSARSTGGLFEAFF.

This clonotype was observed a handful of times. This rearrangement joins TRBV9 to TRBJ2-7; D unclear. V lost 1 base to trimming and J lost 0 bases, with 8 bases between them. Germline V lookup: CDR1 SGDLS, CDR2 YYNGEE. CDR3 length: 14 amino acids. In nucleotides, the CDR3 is TGTGCCAGCAGCGTAAACCCCAGCTCCTACGAGCAGTACTTC. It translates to CASSVNPSSYEQYF. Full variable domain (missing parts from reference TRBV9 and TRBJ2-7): DSGVTQTPKHLITATGQRVTLRCSPRSGDLSVYWYQQSLDQGLQFLIQYYNGEERAKGNILERFSAQQFPDLHSELNLSSLELGDSALYFCASSVNPSSYEQYFGPGTRLTVT.

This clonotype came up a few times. The CDR3 is CASSSGPSYEAFF. In DNA form, the CDR3 reads TGTGCCAGCAGCTCCGGGCCCTCTTATGAAGCTTTCTTT. The V gene is TRBV11-1, the J gene TRBJ1-1; the D is unclear. This CDR3 is 13 amino acids long. V lost 4 bases, J lost 7 bases, and 13 bases lay in between. The germline gives CDR1 SGHAT, CDR2 FQDESV (reference sequence).

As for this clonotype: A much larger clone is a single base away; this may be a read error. The CDR3 DNA sequence: TGCAGTGCTAGAGATATCGGGGCAGGAGCTTTCTTT. As protein: CSARDIGAGAFF. The rearrangement uses TRBV20-1 and TRBJ1-1; TRBD1 is a possible D gene (5 bases). This CDR3 comprises 12 residues. V gave up 0 bases and J gave up 10 bases, with 12 bases separating them. Germline V gene sequence: CDR1 DFQATT, CDR2 SNEGSKA (reference sequence).

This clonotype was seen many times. CDR3 nucleotide sequence: TGTGCCAGCAGCTTAGGAGTGGGGTCTGAAGCTTTCTTT. This sequence encodes CASSLGVGSEAFF. This chain uses TRBV7-9 with TRBJ1-1, with no clear D. The CDR3 runs to 13 residues. V was pared by 1 base and J by 6 bases, with 9 bases between. In germline, CDR1 is SEHNR, CDR2 FQNEAQ (reference sequence).